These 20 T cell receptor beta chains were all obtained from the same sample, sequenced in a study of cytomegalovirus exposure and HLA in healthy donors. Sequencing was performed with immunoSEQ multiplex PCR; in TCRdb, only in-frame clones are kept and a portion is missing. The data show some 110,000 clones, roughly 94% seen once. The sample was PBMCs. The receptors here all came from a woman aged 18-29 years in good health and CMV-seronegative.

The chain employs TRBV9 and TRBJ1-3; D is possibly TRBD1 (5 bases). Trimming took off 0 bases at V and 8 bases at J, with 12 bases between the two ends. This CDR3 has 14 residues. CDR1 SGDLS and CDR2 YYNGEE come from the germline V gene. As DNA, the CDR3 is TGTGCCAGCAGCGTAGATGGGCAGGGCTACACCATATATTTT. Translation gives CASSVDGQGYTIYF.

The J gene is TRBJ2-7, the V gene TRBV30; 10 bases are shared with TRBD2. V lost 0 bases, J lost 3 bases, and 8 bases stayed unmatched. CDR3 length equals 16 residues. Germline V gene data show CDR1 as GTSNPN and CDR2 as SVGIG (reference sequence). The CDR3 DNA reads TGTGCCTGGAGTGTACGGGTGGCTAGCGGGAGCTACGAGCAGTACTTC. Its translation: CAWSVRVASGSYEQYF. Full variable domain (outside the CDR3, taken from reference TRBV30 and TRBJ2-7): SQTIHQWPATLVQPVGSPLSLECTVEGTSNPNLYWYRQAAGRGLQLLFYSVGIGQISSEVPQNLSASRPQDRQFILSSKKLLLSDSGFYLCAWSVRVASGSYEQYFGPGTRLTVT.

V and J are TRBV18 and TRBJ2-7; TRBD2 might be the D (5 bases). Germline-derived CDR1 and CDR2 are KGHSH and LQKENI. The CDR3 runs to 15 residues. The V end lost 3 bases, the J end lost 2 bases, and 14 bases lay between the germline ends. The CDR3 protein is CASSPTRATTYEQYF. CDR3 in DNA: TGTGCCAGCTCACCTACTAGGGCCACAACCTACGAGCAGTACTTC.

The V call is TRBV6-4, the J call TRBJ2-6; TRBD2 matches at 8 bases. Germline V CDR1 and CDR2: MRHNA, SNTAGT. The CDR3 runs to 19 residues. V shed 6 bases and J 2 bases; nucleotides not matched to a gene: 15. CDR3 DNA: TGTGCCAGCAGGGCCTCCCTATCTTCGGGGGGGGCTGGGGCCAACGTCCTGACTTTC. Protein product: CASRASLSSGGAGANVLTF.

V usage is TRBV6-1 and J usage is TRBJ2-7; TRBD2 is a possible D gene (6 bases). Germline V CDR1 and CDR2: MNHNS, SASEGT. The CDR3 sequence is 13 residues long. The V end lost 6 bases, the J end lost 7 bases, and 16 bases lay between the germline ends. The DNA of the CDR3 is TGTGCCAGCAGGGAGGGCCGGGCTGGGGAGCAGTACTTC. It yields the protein CASREGRAGEQYF.

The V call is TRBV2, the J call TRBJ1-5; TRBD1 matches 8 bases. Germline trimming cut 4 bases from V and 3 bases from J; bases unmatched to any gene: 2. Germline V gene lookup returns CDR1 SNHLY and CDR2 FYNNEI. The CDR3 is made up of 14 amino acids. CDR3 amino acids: CASSADRDNQPQHF. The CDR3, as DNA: TGTGCCAGCAGTGCGGACAGGGACAATCAGCCCCAGCATTTT.

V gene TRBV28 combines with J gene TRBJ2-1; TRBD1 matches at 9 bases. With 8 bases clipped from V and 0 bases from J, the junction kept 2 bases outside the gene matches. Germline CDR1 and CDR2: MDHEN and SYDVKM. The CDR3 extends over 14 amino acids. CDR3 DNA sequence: TGTGCCAGCGAGGACAGGGGCTCCTACAATGAGCAGTTCTTC. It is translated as CASEDRGSYNEQFF.

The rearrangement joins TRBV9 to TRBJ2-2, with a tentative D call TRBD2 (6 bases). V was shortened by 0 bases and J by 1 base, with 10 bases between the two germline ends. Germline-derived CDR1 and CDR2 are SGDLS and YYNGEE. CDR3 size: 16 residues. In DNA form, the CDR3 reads TGTGCCAGCAGCGTAGGGGGGGTCCTGAACACCGGGGAGCTGTTTTTT. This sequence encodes CASSVGGVLNTGELFF.

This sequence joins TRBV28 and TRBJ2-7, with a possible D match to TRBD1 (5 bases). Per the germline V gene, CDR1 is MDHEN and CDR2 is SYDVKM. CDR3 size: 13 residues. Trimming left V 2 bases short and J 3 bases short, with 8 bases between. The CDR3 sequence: CASSLGHLYEQYF. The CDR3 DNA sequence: TGTGCCAGCAGTTTAGGACACCTCTACGAGCAGTACTTC.

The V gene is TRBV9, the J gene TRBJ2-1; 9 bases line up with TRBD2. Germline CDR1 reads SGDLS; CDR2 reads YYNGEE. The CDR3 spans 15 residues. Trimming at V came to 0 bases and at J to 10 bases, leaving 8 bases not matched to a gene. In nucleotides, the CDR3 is TGTGCCAGCAGCGTAGATCGCGGGAGGGCCGGGGAGCAGTTCTTC. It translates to CASSVDRGRAGEQFF. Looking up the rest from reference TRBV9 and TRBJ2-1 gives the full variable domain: DSGVTQTPKHLITATGQRVTLRCSPRSGDLSVYWYQQSLDQGLQFLIQYYNGEERAKGNILERFSAQQFPDLHSELNLSSLELGDSALYFCASSVDRGRAGEQFFGPGTRLTVL.

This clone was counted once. The CDR3 coding sequence is TGTGCCAGCAGCGAGACTAGCGGGAGCTACGAGCAGTACTTC. This gives the protein CASSETSGSYEQYF. The gene calls are TRBV9 and TRBJ2-7; 12 bases line up with TRBD2. Germline loops: CDR1 SGDLS, CDR2 YYNGEE. This CDR3 is 14 amino acids long. Unmatched junction bases numbered 1, after V lost 3 bases and J lost 3 bases.

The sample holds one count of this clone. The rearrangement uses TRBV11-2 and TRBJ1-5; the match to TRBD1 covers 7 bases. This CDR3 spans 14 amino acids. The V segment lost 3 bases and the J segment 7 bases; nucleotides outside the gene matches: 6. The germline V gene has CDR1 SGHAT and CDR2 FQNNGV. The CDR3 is CASSLTGQRQPQHF. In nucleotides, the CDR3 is TGTGCCAGCAGCTTGACAGGGCAGAGGCAGCCCCAGCATTTT.

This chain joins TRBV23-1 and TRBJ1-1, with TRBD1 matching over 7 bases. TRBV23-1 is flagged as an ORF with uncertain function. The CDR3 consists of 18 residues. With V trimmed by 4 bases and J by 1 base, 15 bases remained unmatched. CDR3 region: CASSLCRGTSIRNTEAFF. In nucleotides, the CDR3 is TGCGCCAGCAGTCTTTGCAGGGGGACATCGATCAGGAACACTGAAGCTTTCTTT.

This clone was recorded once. As DNA, the CDR3 is TGTGCCAGCAGCCCCAATTCGGGGTCCTATGGCTACACCTTC. This sequence encodes CASSPNSGSYGYTF. This chain joins TRBV6-6 and TRBJ1-2; no reliable D call. The CDR3 has 14 residues. Germline assignment: CDR1 MNHNY and CDR2 SVGAGI (reference sequence). Trimming removed 6 bases at V and 4 bases at J, with 15 bases between.

The DNA for the CDR3 is TGTGCCAGCAGCGTAGAGTGGACAGGGGGAGTCAATGAGCAGTTCTTC. Translation: CASSVEWTGGVNEQFF. The V call is TRBV9, the J call TRBJ2-1; 10 bases fit TRBD1. The germline CDR1 and CDR2 sequences are SGDLS and YYNGEE. V lost 0 bases, J lost 6 bases, and 6 bases stayed unmatched. The CDR3 sequence is 16 residues long.

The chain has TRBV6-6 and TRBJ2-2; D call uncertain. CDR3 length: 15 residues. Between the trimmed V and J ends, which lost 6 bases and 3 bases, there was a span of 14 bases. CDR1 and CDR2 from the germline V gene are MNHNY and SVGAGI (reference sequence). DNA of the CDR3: TGTGCCAGCAGCCTAAATACCGCGTACACCGGGGAGCTGTTTTTT. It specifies CASSLNTAYTGELFF.

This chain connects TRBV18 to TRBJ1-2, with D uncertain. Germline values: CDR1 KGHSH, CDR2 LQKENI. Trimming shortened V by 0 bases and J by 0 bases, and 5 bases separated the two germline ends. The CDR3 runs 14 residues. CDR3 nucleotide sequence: TGTGCCAGCTCACCACCCCCTCCTAACTATGGCTACACCTTC. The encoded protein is CASSPPPPNYGYTF. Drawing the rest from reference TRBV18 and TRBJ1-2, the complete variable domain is NAGVMQNPRHLVRRRGQEARLRCSPMKGHSHVYWYRQLPEEGLKFMVYLQKENIIDESGMPKERFSAEFPKEGPSILRIQQVVRGDSAAYFCASSPPPPNYGYTFGSGTRLTVV.

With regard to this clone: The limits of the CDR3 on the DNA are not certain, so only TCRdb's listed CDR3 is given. This CDR3 reads CASSVSGTLRAGELFF. V usage is TRBV9 and J usage is TRBJ2-2; TRBD2 is the table's D call and was not checked against the DNA. Including both end residues, the CDR3 is 16 amino acids long. In germline, CDR1 is SGDLS, CDR2 YYNGEE.

The CDR3 nucleotides read TGTGCCAGCAGCTTAGCGCTCCTACCCTACAATGAGCAGTTCTTC. The encoded protein is CASSLALLPYNEQFF. The J gene is TRBJ2-1, the V gene TRBV7-2; D remains unclear. CDR1 is SGHTA, CDR2 FQGNSA, per germline. CDR3 length: 15 residues. The germline V and J ends were trimmed by 0 bases and 2 bases, with 8 bases remaining between them.

The DNA of the CDR3 is TGTGCCAGCTCACTGTCGGATACGCAGTATTTT. Encoded protein: CASSLSDTQYF. The V and J genes are TRBV18 and TRBJ2-3, with unresolved D. This CDR3 has 11 amino acids. V was shortened by 4 bases and J by 6 bases, with 5 bases between the two germline ends. CDR1 and CDR2 from the germline V gene are KGHSH and LQKENI.